This T cell receptor (beta chain) was recorded in a study of cytomegalovirus exposure and HLA in healthy donors. Broader study findings: Follow-up analysis later connected one missense variant in DCLRE1C with trimming of TCR beta V- and J-genes. Earlier analysis yielded a pattern in which most TCR beta V segments were productive about 90% or about 30% of the time. Later, an analysis showed that TCR beta chains associated with HLA were more clonally expanded than others that were equally common. Presence/absence analyses took donor sequencing depth as roughly uniform.

Vbeta (60) and Jbeta (13) primers were used in the PCR. The repertoire was sequenced with immunoSEQ multiplex PCR; TCRdb's copy has only in-frame clones and lacks some. Among around 100,000 clones, around 81% were seen once, and the ten largest hold around 5.2%. This CDR3 contains 15 residues. Trimming took off 1 base at V and 6 bases at J, with 13 bases between the two ends. Germline V lookup: CDR1 SGHTA, CDR2 FQGTGA. Turning to this clone: Its antigen is as yet unknown.

The rearrangement joins TRBV7-3 to TRBJ2-1; tentative D call: TRBD1 (6 bases). Sequenced input: PBMCs. This receptor was identified in a man in his forties in good health and CMV-seropositive. The CDR3: CASSLMNRVGNEQFF. The CDR3 DNA reads as TGTGCCAGCAGCTTAATGAACAGGGTTGGCAATGAGCAGTTCTTC.